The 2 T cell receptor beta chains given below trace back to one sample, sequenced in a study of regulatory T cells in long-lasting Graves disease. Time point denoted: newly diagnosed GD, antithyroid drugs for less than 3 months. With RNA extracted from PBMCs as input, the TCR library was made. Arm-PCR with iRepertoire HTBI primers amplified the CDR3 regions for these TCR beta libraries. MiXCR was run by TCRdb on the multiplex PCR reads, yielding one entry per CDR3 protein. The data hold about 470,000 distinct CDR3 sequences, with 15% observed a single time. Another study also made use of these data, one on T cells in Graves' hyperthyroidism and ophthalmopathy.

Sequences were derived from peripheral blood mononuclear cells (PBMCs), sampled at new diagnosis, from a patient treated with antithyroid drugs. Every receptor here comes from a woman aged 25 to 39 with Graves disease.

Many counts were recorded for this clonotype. The CDR3 reads CASSRQGSWAQHF. The CDR3, as DNA: TGTGCCAGCAGCCGTCAGGGTTCATGGGCCCAGCATTTT. The chain couples TRBV3-1 to TRBJ1-5, with TRBD1 as a possible D gene (5 bases). V was shortened by 4 bases and J by 11 bases, with 15 bases between the two germline ends. Germline V gene data show CDR1 as LGHDT and CDR2 as YNNKEL (reference sequence). This CDR3 is 13 amino acids long.

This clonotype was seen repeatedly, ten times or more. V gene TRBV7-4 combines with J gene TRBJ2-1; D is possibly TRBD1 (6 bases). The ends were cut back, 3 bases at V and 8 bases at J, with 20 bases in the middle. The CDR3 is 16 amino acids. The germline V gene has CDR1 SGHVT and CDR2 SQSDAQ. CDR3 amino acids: CASSLDSGHVVYEQFF. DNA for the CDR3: TGTGCCAGCAGCTTGGATTCGGGACACGTAGTCTATGAGCAGTTCTTC. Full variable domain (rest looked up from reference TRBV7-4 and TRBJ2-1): GAGVSQSPRYKVAKRGRDVALRCDSISGHVTLYWYRQTLGQGSEVLTYSQSDAQRDKSGRPSGRFSAERPERSVSTLKIQRTEQGDSAVYLCASSLDSGHVVYEQFFGPGTRLTVL.